The present entry profiles one T cell receptor beta chain with its context. As processed by the authors: Reference gene primer amplification gave estimated nucleated cell counts. Only in-frame clones appear in the TCRdb table, and some are missing; sequencing was by immunoSEQ multiplex PCR. V and J calls and clone size are copied from that table; D and trimming were computed from the DNA. The data show roughly 63,000 clones, roughly 74% seen once. This CDR3 is built from 22 residues. Germline trimming cut 9 bases from V and 7 bases from J; bases unmatched to any gene: 32. Germline CDR1 reads LNHDA; CDR2 reads SQIVND (reference sequence). This specimen comes from a study of blood T cell repertoires in COVID-19. About the research overall: T cells, B-cell-depleted T cells, or PBMCs provided the cDNA or gDNA that served as material.

The sequenced sample was peripheral blood. The receptor was isolated from an elderly woman with acute or convalescent COVID-19. The chain is built from TRBV19 and TRBJ2-7; TRBD2 matches at 14 bases. The chain's CDR3 is CARPTGTGTSGSPVRSPVEQYF. CDR3 coding DNA: TGTGCCAGACCAACCGGGACAGGGACTAGCGGGAGTCCCGTTCGCTCTCCTGTGGAGCAGTACTTC.